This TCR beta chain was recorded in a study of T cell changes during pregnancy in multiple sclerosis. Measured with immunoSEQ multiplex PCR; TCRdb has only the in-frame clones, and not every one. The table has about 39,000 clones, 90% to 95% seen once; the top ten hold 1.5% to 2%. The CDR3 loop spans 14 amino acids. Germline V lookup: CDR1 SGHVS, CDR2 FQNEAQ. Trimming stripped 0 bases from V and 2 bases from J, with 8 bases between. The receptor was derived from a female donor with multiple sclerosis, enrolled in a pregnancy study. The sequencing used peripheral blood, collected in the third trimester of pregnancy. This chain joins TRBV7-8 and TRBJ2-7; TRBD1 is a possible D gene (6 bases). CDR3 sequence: CASSLARGPYEQYF. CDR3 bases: TGTGCCAGCAGCTTAGCCAGGGGCCCCTACGAGCAGTACTTC.